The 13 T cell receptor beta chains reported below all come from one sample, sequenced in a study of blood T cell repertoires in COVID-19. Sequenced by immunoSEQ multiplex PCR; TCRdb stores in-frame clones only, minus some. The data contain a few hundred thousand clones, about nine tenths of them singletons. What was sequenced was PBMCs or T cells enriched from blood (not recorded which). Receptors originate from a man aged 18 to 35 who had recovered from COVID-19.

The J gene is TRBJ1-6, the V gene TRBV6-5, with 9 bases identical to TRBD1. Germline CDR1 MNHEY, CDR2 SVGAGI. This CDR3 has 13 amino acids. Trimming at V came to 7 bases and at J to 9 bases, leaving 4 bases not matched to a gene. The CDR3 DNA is TGTGCCAGCAAAACGGGACAGGGTTCACCCCTCCACTTT. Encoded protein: CASKTGQGSPLHF.

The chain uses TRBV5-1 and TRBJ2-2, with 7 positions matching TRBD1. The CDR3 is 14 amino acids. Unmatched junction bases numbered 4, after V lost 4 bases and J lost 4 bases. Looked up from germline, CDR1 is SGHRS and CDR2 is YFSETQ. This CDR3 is CASSEGQITGELFF. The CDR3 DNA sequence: TGCGCCAGCAGCGAGGGACAGATCACCGGGGAGCTGTTTTTT. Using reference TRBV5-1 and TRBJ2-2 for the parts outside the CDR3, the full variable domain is KAGVTQTPRYLIKTRGQQVTLSCSPISGHRSVSWYQQTPGQGLQFLFEYFSETQRNKGNFPGRFSGRQFSNSRSEMNVSTLELGDSALYLCASSEGQITGELFFGEGSRLTVL.

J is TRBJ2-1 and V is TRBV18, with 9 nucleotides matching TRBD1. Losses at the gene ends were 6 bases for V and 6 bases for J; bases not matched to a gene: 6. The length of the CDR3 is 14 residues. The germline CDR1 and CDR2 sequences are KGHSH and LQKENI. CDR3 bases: TGTGCCAGCTCCGACCGGGACAGGGTCAATGAGCAGTTCTTC. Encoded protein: CASSDRDRVNEQFF.

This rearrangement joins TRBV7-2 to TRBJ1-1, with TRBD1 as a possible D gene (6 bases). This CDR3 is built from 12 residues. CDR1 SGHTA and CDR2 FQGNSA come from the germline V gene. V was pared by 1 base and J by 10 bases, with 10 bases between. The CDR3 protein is CASSLVQGLAFF. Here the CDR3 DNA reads TGTGCCAGCAGCTTAGTTCAGGGGTTAGCTTTCTTT. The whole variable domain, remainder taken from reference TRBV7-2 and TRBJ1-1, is GAGVSQSPSNKVTEKGKDVELRCDPISGHTALYWYRQSLGQGLEFLIYFQGNSAPDKSGLPSDRFSAERTGGSVSTLTIQRTQQEDSAVYLCASSLVQGLAFFGQGTRLTVV.

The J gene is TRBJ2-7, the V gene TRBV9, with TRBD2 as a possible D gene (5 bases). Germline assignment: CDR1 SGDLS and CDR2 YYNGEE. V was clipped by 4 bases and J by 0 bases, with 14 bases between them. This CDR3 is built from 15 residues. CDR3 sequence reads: CASSPLAGASYEQYF. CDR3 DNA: TGTGCCAGCAGCCCCTTGGCGGGTGCCTCCTACGAGCAGTACTTC. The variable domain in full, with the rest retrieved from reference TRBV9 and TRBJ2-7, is DSGVTQTPKHLITATGQRVTLRCSPRSGDLSVYWYQQSLDQGLQFLIQYYNGEERAKGNILERFSAQQFPDLHSELNLSSLELGDSALYFCASSPLAGASYEQYFGPGTRLTVT.

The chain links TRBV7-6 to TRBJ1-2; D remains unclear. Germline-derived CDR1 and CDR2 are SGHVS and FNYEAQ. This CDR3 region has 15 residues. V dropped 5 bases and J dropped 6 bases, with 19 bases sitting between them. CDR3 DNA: TGTGCCAGCAGCCGGACTGCCTCTTCCCGTCATGGCTACACCTTC. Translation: CASSRTASSRHGYTF.

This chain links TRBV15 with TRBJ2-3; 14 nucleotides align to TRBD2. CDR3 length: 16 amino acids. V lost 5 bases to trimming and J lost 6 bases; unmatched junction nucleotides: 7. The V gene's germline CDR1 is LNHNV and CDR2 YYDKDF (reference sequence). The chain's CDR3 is CATSLTSGRVDDTQYF. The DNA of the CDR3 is TGTGCCACCAGCCTGACTAGCGGGAGGGTCGACGATACGCAGTATTTT.

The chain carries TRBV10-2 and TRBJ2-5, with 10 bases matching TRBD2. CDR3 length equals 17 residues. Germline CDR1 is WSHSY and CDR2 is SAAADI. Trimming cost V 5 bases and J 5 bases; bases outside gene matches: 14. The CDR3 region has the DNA TGCGCCAGCAGTCCCCTGATAACTAGCGGGACCCGGGAGACCCAGTACTTC. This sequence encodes CASSPLITSGTRETQYF.

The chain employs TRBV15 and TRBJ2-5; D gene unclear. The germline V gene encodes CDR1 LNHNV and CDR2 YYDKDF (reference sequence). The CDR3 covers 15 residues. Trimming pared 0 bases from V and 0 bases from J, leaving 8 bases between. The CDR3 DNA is TGTGCCACCAGCAGAGACACAAGTTACCAAGAGACCCAGTACTTC. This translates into CATSRDTSYQETQYF.

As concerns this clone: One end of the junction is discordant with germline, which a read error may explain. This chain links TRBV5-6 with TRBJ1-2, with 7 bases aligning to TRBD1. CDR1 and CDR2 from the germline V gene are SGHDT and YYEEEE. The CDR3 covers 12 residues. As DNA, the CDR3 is TGTGCCAGCAGCTTGGGGCAGGGGGTTGGCAACTTC. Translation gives CASSLGQGVGNF.

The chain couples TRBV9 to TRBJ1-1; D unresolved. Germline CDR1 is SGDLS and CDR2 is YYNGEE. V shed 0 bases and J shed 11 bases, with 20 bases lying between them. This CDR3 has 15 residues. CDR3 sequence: CASSVAAGKAPVAFF. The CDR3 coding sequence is TGTGCCAGCAGCGTAGCTGCGGGGAAGGCACCGGTGGCTTTCTTT.

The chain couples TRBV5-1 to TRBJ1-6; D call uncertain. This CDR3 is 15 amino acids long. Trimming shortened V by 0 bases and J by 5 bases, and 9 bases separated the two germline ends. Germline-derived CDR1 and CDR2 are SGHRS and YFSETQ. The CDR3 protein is CASSLVGQDNSPLHF. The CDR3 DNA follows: TGCGCCAGCAGCTTGGTAGGTCAGGATAATTCACCCCTCCACTTT.

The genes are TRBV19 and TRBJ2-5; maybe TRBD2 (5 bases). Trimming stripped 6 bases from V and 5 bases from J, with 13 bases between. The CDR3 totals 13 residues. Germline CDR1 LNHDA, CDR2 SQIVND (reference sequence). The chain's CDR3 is CASSADFSETQYF. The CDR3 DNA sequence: TGTGCCAGTAGCGCGGACTTCTCGGAGACCCAGTACTTC.